The clone carrying this T cell receptor (beta chain) was recorded at least ten times. Its antigen remains unknown. This sample was taken from a study of regulatory T cells in long-lasting Graves disease. Study results and limitations: Clonotypes that were public and shared totalled a few thousand in persistent patients versus roughly 1,000 in new patients. Small sample size may have lowered accuracy.

Arm-PCR with iRepertoire HTBI primers amplified the CDR3 regions for these TCR beta libraries. TCRdb analysed the multiplex PCR reads with MiXCR anew, one entry per CDR3 protein. The profile shows approximately 460,000 distinct CDR3 sequences, around 17% of them singletons. As for time point: newly diagnosed GD, antithyroid drugs for less than 3 months. After RNA was extracted from PBMCs, the TCR library was made from it. The same sample was also used in a study of T cells in Graves' hyperthyroidism and ophthalmopathy. Per that paper: With the HTBI primer set, the TCR CDR3 went through a first round of RT-PCR.

The sequencing used peripheral blood mononuclear cells (PBMCs), collected at new diagnosis, from a patient treated with antithyroid drugs. The sequence was collected from a woman between 25 and 40 years old with Graves disease.

CDR3 in amino acids: CASTSSGNYGYTF. In DNA, the CDR3 is TGTGCCAGTACATCGTCCGGTAACTATGGCTACACCTTC. This chain connects TRBV28 to TRBJ1-2; D gene ambiguous. This CDR3 comprises 13 residues. Trimming took 9 bases from V and 1 from J, leaving 12 bases between them. Germline values: CDR1 MDHEN, CDR2 SYDVKM.